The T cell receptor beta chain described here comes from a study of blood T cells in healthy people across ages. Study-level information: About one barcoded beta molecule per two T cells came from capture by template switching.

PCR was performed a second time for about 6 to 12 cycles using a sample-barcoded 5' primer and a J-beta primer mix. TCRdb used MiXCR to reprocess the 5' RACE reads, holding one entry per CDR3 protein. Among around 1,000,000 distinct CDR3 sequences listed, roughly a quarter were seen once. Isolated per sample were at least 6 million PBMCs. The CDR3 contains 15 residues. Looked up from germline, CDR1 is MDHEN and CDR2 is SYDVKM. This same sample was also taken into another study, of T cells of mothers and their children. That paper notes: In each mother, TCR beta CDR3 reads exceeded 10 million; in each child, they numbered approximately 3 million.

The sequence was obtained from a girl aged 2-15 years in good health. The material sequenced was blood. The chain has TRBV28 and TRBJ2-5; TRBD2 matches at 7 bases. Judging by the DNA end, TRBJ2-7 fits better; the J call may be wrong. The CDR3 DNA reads TGTGCCAGCAGTTTTAGCGGGCTGAGCTCCTACGAGCAGTACTTC. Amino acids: CASSFSGLSSYEQYF.